This T cell receptor (beta chain) was sequenced during a study of cytomegalovirus exposure and HLA in healthy donors. As to this clone: What it recognizes is unknown.

Overall study results and limits: Earlier results showed most TCR beta V segments being productive about 90% or about 30% of the time. Some TCR beta chains (roughly 160 of them) were listed as cytomegalovirus-associated. There were some public TCRs occurring in many donors, but most TCR sequences were rare.

A multiplex PCR was run with 60 Vbeta primers and 13 Jbeta primers. The data were produced by immunoSEQ multiplex PCR, yet TCRdb's version contains in-frame clones alone and is incomplete. The table shows roughly 110,000 clones, with over 70% occurring only once. Sequencing was done on a sample of PBMCs. The TCR originated in a man aged 25 to 40 in good health and CMV-seronegative.

CDR3 DNA: TGTGCCAGCAGTGCCAGGGGGGCTAACTATGGCTACACCTTC. Translation: CASSARGANYGYTF. The chain couples TRBV25-1 to TRBJ1-2; 7 nucleotides line up with TRBD1. Germline lookup yields CDR1 MGHDK and CDR2 SYGVNS. V was pared by 4 bases and J by 0 bases, with 2 bases of the junction left unmatched. This CDR3 has 14 amino acids.